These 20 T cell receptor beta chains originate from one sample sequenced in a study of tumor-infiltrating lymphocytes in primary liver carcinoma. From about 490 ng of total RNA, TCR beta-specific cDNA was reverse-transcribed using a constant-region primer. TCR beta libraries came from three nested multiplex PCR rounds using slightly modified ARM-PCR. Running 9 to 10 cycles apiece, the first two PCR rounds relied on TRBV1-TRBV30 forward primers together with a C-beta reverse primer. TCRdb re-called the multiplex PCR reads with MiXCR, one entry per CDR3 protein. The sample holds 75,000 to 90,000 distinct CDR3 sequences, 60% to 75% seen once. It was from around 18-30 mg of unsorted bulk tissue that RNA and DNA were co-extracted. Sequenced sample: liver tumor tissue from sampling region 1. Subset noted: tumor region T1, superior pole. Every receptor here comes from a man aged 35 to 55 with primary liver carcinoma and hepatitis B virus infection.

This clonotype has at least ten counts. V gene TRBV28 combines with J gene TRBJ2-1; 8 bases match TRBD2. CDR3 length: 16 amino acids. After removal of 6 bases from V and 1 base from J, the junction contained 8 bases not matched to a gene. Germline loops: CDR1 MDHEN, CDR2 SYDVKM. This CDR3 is CASSSRAGGSYNEQFF. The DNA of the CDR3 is TGTGCCAGCAGCTCTCGTGCGGGAGGTTCCTACAATGAGCAGTTCTTC.

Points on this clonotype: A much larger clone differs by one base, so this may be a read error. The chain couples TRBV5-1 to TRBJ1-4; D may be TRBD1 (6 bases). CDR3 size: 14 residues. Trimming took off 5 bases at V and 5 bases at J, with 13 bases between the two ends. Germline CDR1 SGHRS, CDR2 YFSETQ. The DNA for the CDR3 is TGCGCCAGCAGGGTCTGGACAGAGAATGAAAAACTGTTTTTT. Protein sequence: CASRVWTENEKLFF.

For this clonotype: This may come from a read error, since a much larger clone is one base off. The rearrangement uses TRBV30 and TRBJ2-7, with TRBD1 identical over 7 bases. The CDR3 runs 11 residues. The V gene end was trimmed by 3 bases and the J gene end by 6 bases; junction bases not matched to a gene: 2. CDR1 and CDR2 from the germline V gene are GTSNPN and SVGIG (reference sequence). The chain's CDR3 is CAWRTGTEQYF. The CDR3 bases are TGTGCCTGGAGGACAGGGACCGAGCAGTACTTC.

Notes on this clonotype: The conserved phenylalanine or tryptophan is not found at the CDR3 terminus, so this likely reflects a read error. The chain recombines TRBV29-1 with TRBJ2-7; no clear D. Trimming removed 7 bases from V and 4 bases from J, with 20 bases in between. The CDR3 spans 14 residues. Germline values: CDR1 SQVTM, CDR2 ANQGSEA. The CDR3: CSAWSSGSSYEQYL. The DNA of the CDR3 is TGCAGCGCCTGGTCCTCAGGCAGCTCATACGAGCAGTACTTG.

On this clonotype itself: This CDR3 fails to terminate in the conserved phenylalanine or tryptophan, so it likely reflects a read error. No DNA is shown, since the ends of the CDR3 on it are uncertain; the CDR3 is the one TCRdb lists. CDR3 residues: CANSLGLREQLL. The J gene is TRBJ2-1, the V gene TRBV11-2; the table's D call, TRBD1, has no DNA check behind it. Germline V gene lookup returns CDR1 SGHAT and CDR2 FQNNGV. With termini counted, the CDR3 has 12 amino acids.

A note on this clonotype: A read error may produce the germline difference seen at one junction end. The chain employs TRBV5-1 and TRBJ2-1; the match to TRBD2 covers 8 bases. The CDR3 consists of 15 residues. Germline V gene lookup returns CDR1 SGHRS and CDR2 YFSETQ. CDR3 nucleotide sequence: TGCGCCAGCAGCGCTGGAGGACTAGCCTACAATGAGCATTTCTTC. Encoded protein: CASSAGGLAYNEHFF.

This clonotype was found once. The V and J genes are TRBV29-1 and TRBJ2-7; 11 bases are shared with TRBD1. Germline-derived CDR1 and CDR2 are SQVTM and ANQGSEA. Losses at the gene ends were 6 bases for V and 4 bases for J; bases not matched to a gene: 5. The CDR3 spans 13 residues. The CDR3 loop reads CSVGDRGEYEQYF. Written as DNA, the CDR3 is TGCAGCGTAGGGGACAGGGGGGAGTACGAGCAGTACTTC.

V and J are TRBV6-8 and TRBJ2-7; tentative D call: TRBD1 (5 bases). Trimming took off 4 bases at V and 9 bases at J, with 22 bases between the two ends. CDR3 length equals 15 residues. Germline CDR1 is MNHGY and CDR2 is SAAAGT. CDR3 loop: CASSWEQAATRGQYF. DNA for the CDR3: TGTGCCAGCAGTTGGGAACAGGCCGCTACGAGAGGGCAGTACTTC.

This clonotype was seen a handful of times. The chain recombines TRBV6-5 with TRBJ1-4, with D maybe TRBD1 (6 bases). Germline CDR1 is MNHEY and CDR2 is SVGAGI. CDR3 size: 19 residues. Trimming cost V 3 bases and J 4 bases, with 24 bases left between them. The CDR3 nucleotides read TGTGCCAGCAGTTATAGGCCTCCTTCGGGGGCGACTAATAATGAAAAACTGTTTTTT. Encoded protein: CASSYRPPSGATNNEKLFF.

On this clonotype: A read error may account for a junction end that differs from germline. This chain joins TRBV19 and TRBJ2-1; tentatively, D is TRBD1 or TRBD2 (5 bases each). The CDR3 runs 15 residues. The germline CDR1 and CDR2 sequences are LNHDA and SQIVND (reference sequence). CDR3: CVSSTGDANDKEQFF. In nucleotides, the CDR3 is TGTGTCAGTAGTACCGGGGACGCCAACGACAAAGAGCAGTTCTTC.

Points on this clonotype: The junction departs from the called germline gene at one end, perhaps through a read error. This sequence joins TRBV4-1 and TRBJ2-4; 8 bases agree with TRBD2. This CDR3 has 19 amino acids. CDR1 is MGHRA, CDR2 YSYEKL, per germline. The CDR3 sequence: CANSQDSGGSSPAKNIQYF. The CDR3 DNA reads TGTGCCAACAGCCAAGATTCGGGAGGGAGTAGCCCTGCGAAAAACATTCAGTACTTC.

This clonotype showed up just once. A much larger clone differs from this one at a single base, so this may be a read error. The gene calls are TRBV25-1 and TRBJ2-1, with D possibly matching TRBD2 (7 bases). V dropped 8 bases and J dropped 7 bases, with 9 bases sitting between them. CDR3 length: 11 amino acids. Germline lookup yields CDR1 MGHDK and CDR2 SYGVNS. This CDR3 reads CASGRGNEQFF. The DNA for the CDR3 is TGTGCCAGCGGGAGGGGGAATGAGCAGTTCTTC.

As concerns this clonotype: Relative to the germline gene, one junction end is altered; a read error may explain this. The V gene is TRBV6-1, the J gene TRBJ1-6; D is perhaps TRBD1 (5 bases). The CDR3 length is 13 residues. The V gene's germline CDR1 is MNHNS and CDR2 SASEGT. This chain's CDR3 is CASDVRELSPFHF. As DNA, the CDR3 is TGTGCCAGTGATGTCAGGGAGTTGTCACCCTTCCACTTC.

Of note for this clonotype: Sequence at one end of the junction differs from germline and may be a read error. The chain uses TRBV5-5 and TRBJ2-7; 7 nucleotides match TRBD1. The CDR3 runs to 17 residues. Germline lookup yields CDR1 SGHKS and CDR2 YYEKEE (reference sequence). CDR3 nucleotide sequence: TGTGACAGCAGCTTGGCGGCGAGGTCAGGGGGAATCTACGAGCAGTACTTC. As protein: CDSSLAARSGGIYEQYF. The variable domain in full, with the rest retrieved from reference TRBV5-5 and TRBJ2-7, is DAGVTQSPTHLIKTRGQQVTLRCSPISGHKSVSWYQQVLGQGPQFIFQYYEKEERGRGNFPDRFSARQFPNYSSELNVNALLLGDSALYLCDSSLAARSGGIYEQYFGPGTRLTVT.

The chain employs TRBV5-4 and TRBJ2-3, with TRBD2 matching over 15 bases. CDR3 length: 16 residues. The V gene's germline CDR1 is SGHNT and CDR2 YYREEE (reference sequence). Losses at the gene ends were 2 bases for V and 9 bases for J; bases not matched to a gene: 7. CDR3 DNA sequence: TGTGCCAGCAGCTTCCCGGGACTAGCGGGAGGAGACACGCAGTATTTT. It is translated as CASSFPGLAGGDTQYF.

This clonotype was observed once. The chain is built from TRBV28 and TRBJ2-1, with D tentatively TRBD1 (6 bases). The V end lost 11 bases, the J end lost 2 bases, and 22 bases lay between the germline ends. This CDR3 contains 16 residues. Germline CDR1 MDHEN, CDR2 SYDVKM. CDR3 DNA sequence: TGTGCCGGCGTGGGAAGGACAGCGGCTACCTACAATGAGCAGTTCTTC. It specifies CAGVGRTAATYNEQFF.

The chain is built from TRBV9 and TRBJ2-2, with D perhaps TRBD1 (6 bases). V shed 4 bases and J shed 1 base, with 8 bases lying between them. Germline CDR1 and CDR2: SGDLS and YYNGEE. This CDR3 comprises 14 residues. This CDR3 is CASSPGQNTGELFF. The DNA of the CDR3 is TGTGCCAGCAGCCCGGGACAGAACACCGGGGAGCTGTTTTTT.

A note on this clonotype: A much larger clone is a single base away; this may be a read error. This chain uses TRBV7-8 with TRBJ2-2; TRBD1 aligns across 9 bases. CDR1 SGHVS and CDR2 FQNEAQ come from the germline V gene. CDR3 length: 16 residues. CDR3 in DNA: TGTGCCAGAAGCTTACAGGGGGCCTTTAGGACCGGGGAGCTGTTTTTT. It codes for CARSLQGAFRTGELFF.

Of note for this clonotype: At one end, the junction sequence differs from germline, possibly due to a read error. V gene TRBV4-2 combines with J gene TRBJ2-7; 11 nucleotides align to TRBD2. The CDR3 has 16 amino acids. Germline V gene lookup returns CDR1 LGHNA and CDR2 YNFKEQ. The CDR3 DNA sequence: TGTGCCGGCAGCCATTACCTAGCGGGAGGACCGGGCGAGCAGTACTTC. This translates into CAGSHYLAGGPGEQYF.

The DNA for the CDR3 is TGTGCCAGCAGCACCCTAGGATTAGTGGGCTTCGGGGAGCTGTTTTTT. This codes for CASSTLGLVGFGELFF. The chain couples TRBV7-9 to TRBJ2-2; D is uncertain. With 5 bases removed from V and 7 bases from J, the gap between germline ends came to 20 bases. The germline gives CDR1 SEHNR, CDR2 FQNEAQ (reference sequence). The CDR3 is made up of 16 amino acids. The full variable domain, in which reference TRBV7-9 and TRBJ2-2 provide the parts outside the CDR3, is DTGVSQNPRHKITKRGQNVTFRCDPISEHNRLYWYRQTLGQGPEFLTYFQNEAQLEKSRLLSDRFSAERPKGSFSTLEIQRTEQGDSAMYLCASSTLGLVGFGELFFGEGSRLTVL.